The next 27 T cell receptor beta chains were all read from a single sample in a study of T cells after yellow fever vaccination. TCRdb re-called the 5' RACE reads through MiXCR, storing one row per CDR3 protein. The sample lists 70,000 or so distinct CDR3 sequences; approximately 6.2% were seen once. The source was CD4+ T cells sorted from PBMCs, collected approximately 15 days after the first yellow fever vaccination. These receptors came from a man in his late teens or twenties who received the YFV17D yellow fever vaccine.

The V call is TRBV19, the J call TRBJ1-5, with D uncertain. Germline assignment: CDR1 LNHDA and CDR2 SQIVND (reference sequence). The length of the CDR3 is 17 residues. V lost 4 bases, J lost 5 bases, and 21 bases lay in between. The CDR3 reads CASSTFLRSRIHQPQHF. The CDR3 nucleotides read TGTGCCAGTAGTACATTCCTGCGAAGCAGGATTCATCAGCCCCAGCATTTT. Together with reference TRBV19 and TRBJ1-5, the CDR3 gives the full variable domain: DGGITQSPKYLFRKEGQNVTLSCEQNLNHDAMYWYRQDPGQGLRLIYYSQIVNDFQKGDIAEGYSVSREKKESFPLTVTSAQKNPTAFYLCASSTFLRSRIHQPQHFGDGTRLSIL.

This clonotype was seen many times. The chain links TRBV7-2 to TRBJ1-2; D remains unclear. Trimming took 0 bases from V and 3 from J, leaving 8 bases between them. The CDR3 is made up of 14 amino acids. CDR1 is SGHTA and CDR2 is FQGNSA in the germline V gene. The CDR3 loop reads CASSLANTDYGYTF. In nucleotides, the CDR3 is TGTGCCAGCAGCTTAGCTAACACCGACTATGGCTACACCTTC.

This clonotype was observed many times. The rearrangement links TRBV7-9 to TRBJ1-1; no firm D call. The ends were cut back, 1 base at V and 1 base at J, with 7 bases in the middle. CDR1 and CDR2 from the germline V gene are SEHNR and FQNEAQ (reference sequence). The CDR3 has 14 residues. The CDR3 nucleotides read TGTGCCAGCAGCTTAGGGTGGGGGAACACTGAAGCTTTCTTT. Translating it yields CASSLGWGNTEAFF.

This clonotype was observed many times. The V gene is TRBV5-1, the J gene TRBJ2-3, with unresolved D. The V end was cut by 0 bases, the J end by 4 bases, with 9 bases between. Germline V CDR1 and CDR2: SGHRS, YFSETQ. CDR3 length equals 14 residues. CDR3 in amino acids: CASSLAAAADTQYF. CDR3 bases: TGCGCCAGCAGCTTGGCCGCGGCGGCAGATACGCAGTATTTT.

This clonotype came up many times. The V call is TRBV5-1, the J call TRBJ2-5; D is uncertain. CDR3 length: 15 residues. Germline CDR1 SGHRS, CDR2 YFSETQ. V dropped 5 bases and J dropped 1 base, with 15 bases sitting between them. The CDR3 spells CASSVQLPAQETQYF. Here the CDR3 DNA reads TGCGCCAGCAGTGTGCAACTTCCTGCCCAAGAGACCCAGTACTTC.

This clonotype was recorded at least ten times. The chain carries TRBV18 and TRBJ1-1, with 10 positions matching TRBD1. V shed 1 base and J 5 bases; nucleotides not matched to a gene: 10. This CDR3 region has 17 residues. Germline V gives CDR1 KGHSH, CDR2 LQKENI. The CDR3 spells CASSPRGQGTGGTEAFF. DNA of the CDR3: TGTGCCAGCTCACCACGGGGACAGGGGACAGGTGGTACTGAAGCTTTCTTT. Together with reference TRBV18 and TRBJ1-1, the CDR3 gives the full variable domain: NAGVMQNPRHLVRRRGQEARLRCSPMKGHSHVYWYRQLPEEGLKFMVYLQKENIIDESGMPKERFSAEFPKEGPSILRIQQVVRGDSAAYFCASSPRGQGTGGTEAFFGQGTRLTVV.

This clonotype was counted ten times or more. The gene calls are TRBV4-3 and TRBJ2-3; D not resolved. Germline CDR1 LGHNA, CDR2 YSLEER. Trimming left V 0 bases short and J 6 bases short, with 19 bases between. The CDR3 extends over 17 amino acids. This CDR3 is CASSQDLRQTVGDTQYF. The DNA of the CDR3 is TGCGCCAGCAGCCAAGATTTGAGGCAGACTGTGGGGGATACGCAGTATTTT.

In its sample, this clonotype was seen many times. The rearrangement links TRBV7-9 to TRBJ2-5; 10 nucleotides match TRBD1. V lost 1 base, J lost 1 base, and 3 bases stayed unmatched. CDR3 length: 16 residues. Germline loops: CDR1 SEHNR, CDR2 FQNEAQ (reference sequence). CDR3 DNA sequence: TGTGCCAGCAGCTTAGGGGACAGGGGTCCCCAAGAGACCCAGTACTTC. This encodes CASSLGDRGPQETQYF.

This clonotype occurred many times. This chain links TRBV5-4 with TRBJ2-3, with D perhaps TRBD2 (6 bases). The germline V gene has CDR1 SGHNT and CDR2 YYREEE (reference sequence). The CDR3 has 12 amino acids. V was shortened by 10 bases and J by 4 bases, with 13 bases between the two germline ends. CDR3 sequence reads: CAAGGIADTQYF. CDR3 coding DNA: TGTGCCGCCGGGGGAATTGCAGATACGCAGTATTTT.

This clonotype was recorded at least ten times. The chain recombines TRBV2 with TRBJ2-1; 9 nucleotides line up with TRBD2. The CDR3 is made up of 20 amino acids. From germline, CDR1 is SNHLY and CDR2 FYNNEI. V was pared by 5 bases and J by 0 bases, with 17 bases of the junction left unmatched. The CDR3 nucleotides are TGTGCCAGCAGTCCGCCACTGGCGGGGGGGACCTCAAGCTCCTACAATGAGCAGTTCTTC. Translated, it gives CASSPPLAGGTSSSYNEQFF.

This clonotype was found many times. V gene TRBV5-1 combines with J gene TRBJ1-2; TRBD1 is a possible D gene (5 bases). Germline CDR1 and CDR2: SGHRS and YFSETQ. Trimming removed 4 bases at V and 4 bases at J, with 26 bases between. The CDR3 loop spans 18 amino acids. The CDR3 sequence: CASSRTPGASSGAYGYTF. CDR3 DNA: TGCGCCAGCAGCCGGACCCCCGGGGCATCCTCCGGGGCCTATGGCTACACCTTC.

The chain couples TRBV9 to TRBJ1-6; no reliable D call. Trimming took off 6 bases at V and 3 bases at J, with 4 bases between the two ends. The CDR3 loop spans 12 amino acids. Germline loops: CDR1 SGDLS, CDR2 YYNGEE. The CDR3 reads CASNLYNSPLHF. In DNA form, the CDR3 reads TGTGCCAGCAACCTCTATAATTCACCCCTCCACTTT.

The chain joins TRBV5-3 to TRBJ1-6, with unresolved D. Being an ORF, TRBV5-3 has a function that is uncertain. Trimming cost V 2 bases and J 0 bases, with 9 bases left between them. The CDR3 loop spans 16 amino acids. CDR3 residues: CARSFMSCSYNSPLHF. CDR3 DNA sequence: TGTGCCAGAAGCTTCATGTCCTGCTCCTATAATTCACCCCTCCACTTT.

This clonotype was recorded at least ten times. V and J are TRBV12-3 or TRBV12-4 and TRBJ1-1; 8 bases are a match to TRBD1. CDR3 size: 16 residues. Trimming removed 5 bases from V and 1 base from J; junction bases left unmatched: 9. The CDR3, as DNA: TGTGCCAGCAGTGCTGGGTCTGGACAGGGGAACACTGAAGCTTTCTTT. This translates into CASSAGSGQGNTEAFF.

This clonotype appeared many times. The chain is built from TRBV4-2 and TRBJ2-2, with 8 bases matching TRBD1. The CDR3 is made up of 12 amino acids. V lost 0 bases, J lost 13 bases, and 1 base stayed unmatched. Germline CDR1 reads LGHNA; CDR2 reads YNFKEQ. CDR3 coding DNA: TGTGCCAGCAGCCAAGATGACAGGGGGCTGTTTTTT. Its protein product is CASSQDDRGLFF.

This clonotype has a count of ten or more. CDR3 in DNA: TGTGCCAGCAGCCTAAGCGGGGGGCTCAATGAGCAGTTCTTC. It encodes CASSLSGGLNEQFF. The chain is built from TRBV3-1 and TRBJ2-1; 9 bases map to TRBD2. The CDR3 sequence is 14 residues long. CDR1 LGHDT and CDR2 YNNKEL come from the germline V gene (reference sequence). The trim removed 4 bases at V and 6 bases at J, leaving 4 bases unmatched.

In its sample, this clonotype was seen many times. The CDR3 region is CASSTDRGWNQPQHF. Here the CDR3 DNA reads TGTGCCAGCAGCACGGACAGGGGTTGGAATCAGCCCCAGCATTTT. The gene calls are TRBV7-2 and TRBJ1-5, with 9 bases lining up with TRBD1. Germline CDR1 is SGHTA and CDR2 is FQGNSA. The CDR3 has 15 residues. J was trimmed by 4 bases and V by 5 bases; bases with no gene match: 6. Full variable domain (outside the CDR3, taken from reference TRBV7-2 and TRBJ1-5): GAGVSQSPSNKVTEKGKDVELRCDPISGHTALYWYRQSLGQGLEFLIYFQGNSAPDKSGLPSDRFSAERTGGSVSTLTIQRTQQEDSAVYLCASSTDRGWNQPQHFGDGTRLSIL.

This clonotype was recorded many times. The chain carries TRBV18 and TRBJ2-3, with TRBD2 matching over 11 bases. V was clipped by 3 bases and J by 2 bases; unmatched bases: 10. The length of the CDR3 is 18 residues. Germline V gene sequence: CDR1 KGHSH, CDR2 LQKENI. The CDR3 DNA is TGTGCCAGCTCACCCAGGGCTAGCGGGGGGTCACACACAGATACGCAGTATTTT. This encodes CASSPRASGGSHTDTQYF.

V gene TRBV3-1 combines with J gene TRBJ2-4, with D unresolved. Germline CDR1 LGHDT, CDR2 YNNKEL (reference sequence). The CDR3 totals 18 residues. Trimming removed 11 bases at V and 0 bases at J, with 26 bases between. Written as DNA, the CDR3 is TGTGCCTGCTGTCAAGGCTTCCCCTTCTCTCTAGCCAAAAACATTCAGTACTTC. Encoded protein: CACCQGFPFSLAKNIQYF.

Regarding this clonotype: This may be a read error, as it is one base from a much larger clone. The chain employs TRBV5-6 and TRBJ1-1; the D is unclear. This CDR3 is built from 14 residues. Looked up from germline, CDR1 is SGHDT and CDR2 is YYEEEE. V was cut by 4 bases and J by 1 base, with 11 bases left in between. The CDR3 is CASSPRSSNTEAFF. The CDR3 nucleotides are TGTGCCAGCAGCCCGAGAAGCTCGAACACTGAAGCTTTCTTT.

Points on this clonotype: It may be a read error: a sequence one base away is much more abundant. The chain combines TRBV20-1 with TRBJ2-1, with D possibly matching TRBD2 (7 bases). The germline V gene has CDR1 DFQATT and CDR2 SNEGSKA (reference sequence). The CDR3 has 16 residues. V was shortened by 2 bases and J by 6 bases, with 20 bases between the two germline ends. CDR3 DNA sequence: TGCAGTGCTAGATCTCGGGCGGGGGCAGGTTTCAATGAGCAGTTCTTC. It is translated as CSARSRAGAGFNEQFF.

Ten or more counts support this clonotype. This chain connects TRBV18 to TRBJ2-7, with 7 positions matching TRBD1. CDR1 is KGHSH and CDR2 is LQKENI in the germline V gene. The CDR3 spans 13 residues. After removal of 5 bases from V and 1 base from J, the junction contained 2 bases not matched to a gene. The CDR3 sequence: CASSGTASYEQYF. CDR3 nucleotides: TGTGCCAGCTCAGGGACAGCTTCCTACGAGCAGTACTTC.

This clonotype was observed at least ten times. The chain recombines TRBV5-4 with TRBJ2-1; 7 nucleotides align to TRBD2. The CDR3 runs to 16 residues. Per germline, CDR1 SGHNT and CDR2 YYREEE (reference sequence). The V segment lost 2 bases and the J segment 4 bases; nucleotides outside the gene matches: 9. The CDR3 protein is CASSLSGVGWYNEQFF. CDR3 DNA sequence: TGTGCCAGCAGCTTAAGCGGGGTCGGATGGTACAATGAGCAGTTCTTC. Filled out from reference TRBV5-4 and TRBJ2-1, the complete variable domain reads ETGVTQSPTHLIKTRGQQVTLRCSSQSGHNTVSWYQQALGQGPQFIFQYYREEENGRGNFPPRFSGLQFPNYSSELNVNALELDDSALYLCASSLSGVGWYNEQFFGPGTRLTVL.

In this sample, this clonotype turned up many times. The DNA of the CDR3 is TGCAGTGCTAGAGGGAGCGGGGAGTACACCGGGGAGCTGTTTTTT. This sequence encodes CSARGSGEYTGELFF. The chain employs TRBV20-1 and TRBJ2-2, with 7 bases aligning to TRBD2. V lost 1 base and J lost 3; bases outside the gene matches: 5. The germline gives CDR1 DFQATT, CDR2 SNEGSKA (reference sequence). This CDR3 has 15 residues.

This clonotype was recorded at least ten times. This sequence joins TRBV10-1 and TRBJ2-7; TRBD1 is a possible D gene (5 bases). Between the trimmed V and J ends, which lost 0 bases and 5 bases, there was a span of 14 bases. This CDR3 has 15 amino acids. Germline V lookup: CDR1 WNHNN, CDR2 SYGVQD (reference sequence). The CDR3, as DNA: TGCGCCAGCAGTGAGTCCTCTAGTAGGGGCCACGAGCAGTACTTC. Protein product: CASSESSSRGHEQYF.

This clonotype was counted at least ten times. DNA of the CDR3: TGCAGTGCCCCCAACGGTAGGGGCCGGAACACTGAAGCTTTCTTT. It encodes CSAPNGRGRNTEAFF. J is TRBJ1-1 and V is TRBV20-1; the D gene is possibly TRBD1 (5 bases). CDR3 length equals 15 residues. Trimming pared 6 bases from V and 1 base from J, leaving 18 bases between. Germline V gene data show CDR1 as DFQATT and CDR2 as SNEGSKA (reference sequence).

The V and J genes are TRBV5-6 and TRBJ2-3; possibly TRBD2 for D (5 bases). V was trimmed by 8 bases and J by 1 base, leaving 17 bases between them. The V gene's germline CDR1 is SGHDT and CDR2 YYEEEE. CDR3 length equals 15 residues. Here the CDR3 DNA reads TGTGCCAGGAGCCGCGGGTTCCTATGCACAGATACGCAGTATTTT. The encoded protein is CARSRGFLCTDTQYF.